The 17 T cell receptor beta chains below were found in one sample sequenced in a study of blood T cell repertoires in COVID-19. Libraries were prepared by immunoSEQ multiplex PCR; TCRdb keeps only in-frame clonotypes and omits some of them. The top ten clones hold over 1% of a sample with some 69,000 clones, about 92% of them seen once. The source material was peripheral blood. The receptors come from a man in his sixties with acute or convalescent COVID-19.

CDR3: CASSPSGNEQFF. In DNA form, the CDR3 reads TGTGCCAGCTCTCCTAGCGGCAATGAGCAGTTCTTC. V is TRBV18 and J is TRBJ2-1; TRBD2 agrees at 7 bases. The germline gives CDR1 KGHSH, CDR2 LQKENI. V trimming: 6 bases; J trimming: 6 bases; junction bases outside the gene matches: 2. This CDR3 has 12 residues.

This chain links TRBV18 with TRBJ2-1, with TRBD2 matching 11 bases. This CDR3 has 16 residues. V lost 6 bases, J lost 6 bases, and 10 bases stayed unmatched. The germline CDR1 and CDR2 sequences are KGHSH and LQKENI. CDR3 residues: CASSRQLAGVGNEQFF. The CDR3 region has the DNA TGTGCCAGCTCTCGACAACTAGCGGGGGTGGGCAATGAGCAGTTCTTC.

This clone came up once. The V gene is TRBV6-6, the J gene TRBJ1-2; perhaps TRBD1 as D (6 bases). The V end lost 4 bases, the J end lost 0 bases, and 12 bases lay between the germline ends. CDR1 and CDR2 from the germline V gene are MNHNY and SVGAGI (reference sequence). This CDR3 spans 15 amino acids. The CDR3: CASSFGRGANYGYTF. CDR3 DNA sequence: TGTGCCAGCAGTTTTGGCAGGGGAGCTAACTATGGCTACACCTTC.

This chain connects TRBV2 to TRBJ2-7, with D unresolved. The length of the CDR3 is 13 residues. Germline values: CDR1 SNHLY, CDR2 FYNNEI. Trimming stripped 4 bases from V and 6 bases from J, with 13 bases between. The CDR3 sequence is CASSVADLSEQYF. The DNA of the CDR3 is TGTGCCAGCAGTGTTGCCGACTTAAGCGAGCAGTACTTC.

V is TRBV19 and J is TRBJ2-7; D perhaps matches TRBD1 (7 bases). The V gene lost 2 bases and the J gene lost 4 bases, with 15 bases spanning the gap. The CDR3 has 15 amino acids. Germline V CDR1 and CDR2: LNHDA, SQIVND (reference sequence). The CDR3 loop reads CASSIFPGGTYEQYF. The CDR3 bases are TGTGCCAGTAGTATATTCCCAGGGGGGACATACGAGCAGTACTTC.

V gene TRBV7-2 combines with J gene TRBJ1-1; D is possibly TRBD1 (5 bases). V lost 6 bases and J lost 1, with 15 bases in between. Germline-derived CDR1 and CDR2 are SGHTA and FQGNSA. The CDR3 is 15 residues long. The CDR3 protein is CASSPVLRGNTEAFF. The CDR3 nucleotides read TGTGCCAGCAGTCCAGTTTTAAGGGGGAACACTGAAGCTTTCTTT.

The chain employs TRBV9 and TRBJ2-2; maybe TRBD1 (6 bases). Trimming removed 0 bases from V and 0 bases from J, with 9 bases in between. Germline CDR1 reads SGDLS; CDR2 reads YYNGEE. This CDR3 spans 16 amino acids. The chain's CDR3 is CASSVAKGANTGELFF. CDR3 nucleotide sequence: TGTGCCAGCAGCGTAGCTAAGGGGGCGAACACCGGGGAGCTGTTTTTT. Filled out from reference TRBV9 and TRBJ2-2, the complete variable domain reads DSGVTQTPKHLITATGQRVTLRCSPRSGDLSVYWYQQSLDQGLQFLIQYYNGEERAKGNILERFSAQQFPDLHSELNLSSLELGDSALYFCASSVAKGANTGELFFGEGSRLTVL.

This chain connects TRBV6-5 to TRBJ1-1; 9 bases line up with TRBD1. Germline V lookup: CDR1 MNHEY, CDR2 SVGAGI. The CDR3 runs 12 residues. The J segment lost 6 bases and the V segment lost 6 bases, leaving 2 bases of the junction unmatched. The CDR3 DNA reads as TGTGCCAGCAGACGGACAGGGGCTGAAGCTTTCTTT. Encoded protein: CASRRTGAEAFF.

The gene calls are TRBV30 and TRBJ1-2, with TRBD1 matching over 10 bases. The trim removed 5 bases at V and 9 bases at J, leaving 15 bases unmatched. CDR3 size: 15 residues. Germline values: CDR1 GTSNPN, CDR2 SVGIG (reference sequence). The CDR3 loop reads CAWERGTGEFARYTF. CDR3 nucleotides: TGTGCCTGGGAGAGAGGGACAGGGGAGTTCGCTCGCTACACCTTC.

This clone was picked up a small number of times. The chain recombines TRBV3-1 (or the pseudogene TRBV3-2) with TRBJ1-6; 10 bases agree with TRBD1. The V gene's germline CDR1 is LGHDT and CDR2 YNNKEL (reference sequence). The junction had 4 bases not matched to a gene; V was cut back by 3 bases and J by 8 bases. The CDR3 loop spans 15 amino acids. The CDR3 nucleotides are TGTGCCAGCAGCCAGGGGGGACAGGGGTATTCACCCCTCCACTTT. Translating it yields CASSQGGQGYSPLHF.

This clone was found once. The chain employs TRBV11-2 and TRBJ2-3, with 7 bases aligning to TRBD2. The trim removed 3 bases at V and 3 bases at J, leaving 12 bases unmatched. Germline CDR1 SGHAT, CDR2 FQNNGV. CDR3 length: 17 residues. The CDR3 is CASSFIGGGWGTDTQYF. CDR3 bases: TGTGCCAGCAGCTTTATCGGGGGAGGGTGGGGAACAGATACGCAGTATTTT.

The table lists this clone with a few counts. V gene TRBV5-4 combines with J gene TRBJ1-6; D might be TRBD1 (6 bases). Germline CDR1 and CDR2: SGHNT and YYREEE (reference sequence). Between the trimmed V and J ends, which lost 0 bases and 6 bases, there was a span of 13 bases. The CDR3 has 16 amino acids. CDR3 nucleotides: TGTGCCAGCAGCTTGGTGTTGGGGGCCGGTAATTCACCCCTCCACTTT. Translating it yields CASSLVLGAGNSPLHF.

V and J are TRBV28 and TRBJ2-3; TRBD2 agrees at 9 bases. This CDR3 spans 18 amino acids. The V gene's germline CDR1 is MDHEN and CDR2 SYDVKM. J gave up 2 bases and V 6 bases, and 15 bases lay outside the gene matches. CDR3 loop: CASRPTTSSGASTDTQYF. CDR3 sequence (DNA): TGTGCCAGCAGGCCTACTACCTCTAGCGGGGCTTCCACAGATACGCAGTATTTT.

The gene calls are TRBV6-5 and TRBJ1-5, with 9 nucleotides matching TRBD1. The V and J ends lost 6 bases and 0 bases, in that order; junction bases with no gene match: 3. The CDR3 contains 15 residues. Germline-derived CDR1 and CDR2 are MNHEY and SVGAGI. In nucleotides, the CDR3 is TGTGCCAGCAGGGGACAGGGACTTAGCAATCAGCCCCAGCATTTT. Translation gives CASRGQGLSNQPQHF.

V is TRBV7-9 and J is TRBJ1-6; D gene uncertain. CDR1 is SEHNR and CDR2 is FQNEAQ in the germline V gene (reference sequence). CDR3 length: 13 amino acids. V gave up 0 bases and J gave up 9 bases, with 6 bases separating them. The CDR3 DNA sequence: TGTGCCAGCAGCTTAGCTCTAATTTCACCCCTCCACTTT. Translating gives CASSLALISPLHF. The full variable domain, completed using reference TRBV7-9 and TRBJ1-6, is DTGVSQNPRHKITKRGQNVTFRCDPISEHNRLYWYRQTLGQGPEFLTYFQNEAQLEKSRLLSDRFSAERPKGSFSTLEIQRTEQGDSAMYLCASSLALISPLHFGNGTRLTVT.

The V call is TRBV5-1, the J call TRBJ2-3; tentatively, D is TRBD2 (6 bases). The CDR3 is 15 amino acids. CDR1 is SGHRS and CDR2 is YFSETQ in the germline V gene. V lost 1 base to trimming and J lost 0 bases, with 9 bases between them. The CDR3, as DNA: TGCGCCAGCAGCTTGCGGGGGATAAGCACAGATACGCAGTATTTT. Its protein product is CASSLRGISTDTQYF. The full variable domain, its missing parts supplied by reference TRBV5-1 and TRBJ2-3, is KAGVTQTPRYLIKTRGQQVTLSCSPISGHRSVSWYQQTPGQGLQFLFEYFSETQRNKGNFPGRFSGRQFSNSRSEMNVSTLELGDSALYLCASSLRGISTDTQYFGPGTRLTVL.

The chain carries TRBV5-1 and TRBJ2-1, with TRBD1 identical over 7 bases. This CDR3 has 16 amino acids. The V gene end was trimmed by 2 bases and the J gene end by 0 bases; junction bases not matched to a gene: 5. Per the germline V gene, CDR1 is SGHRS and CDR2 is YFSETQ. CDR3 nucleotides: TGCGCCAGCAGCTTAGACAGGGTAAGCTCCTACAATGAGCAGTTCTTC. Protein product: CASSLDRVSSYNEQFF.